The 16 T cell receptor beta chains below were found in one sample sequenced in a study of response to subunit inactivated influenza vaccine. From the RT-PCR reads, TCRdb called clonotypes with MiXCR, one entry per CDR3 protein. The sample holds hundreds of thousands of distinct CDR3 sequences, less than 30% seen once. The source material was CD4+ T cells sorted from PBMCs, sampled 4 to 6 days after vaccination. Source of these receptors: a man between 50 and 59 years old who received an inactivated influenza vaccine.

This clonotype was seen a few times. The CDR3: CASSSGTAYLASTDTQYF. The CDR3 DNA follows: TGCGCCAGCAGTTCCGGGACAGCTTACCTCGCTAGCACAGATACGCAGTATTTT. V is TRBV5-1 and J is TRBJ2-3, with 7 bases fitting TRBD1. This CDR3 has 18 residues. J gave up 0 bases and V 5 bases, and 15 bases lay outside the gene matches. Germline V CDR1 and CDR2: SGHRS, YFSETQ.

The table lists this clonotype with many counts. The chain couples TRBV2 to TRBJ2-2; possibly TRBD1 for D (6 bases). The CDR3 has 15 amino acids. Trimming pared 7 bases from V and 4 bases from J, leaving 16 bases between. Germline V CDR1 and CDR2: SNHLY, FYNNEI. The CDR3 nucleotides are TGTGCCAGCACCCACAGGGCTTTGTCCACCGGGGAGCTGTTTTTT. Translation: CASTHRALSTGELFF.

The genes are TRBV20-1 and TRBJ2-5; D ambiguous. Germline assignment: CDR1 DFQATT and CDR2 SNEGSKA (reference sequence). The CDR3 loop spans 11 amino acids. The V gene lost 5 bases and the J gene lost 5 bases, with 9 bases spanning the gap. CDR3: CSAHLRETQYF. The CDR3 coding sequence is TGCAGTGCTCATTTGCGGGAGACCCAGTACTTC.

The chain carries TRBV15 and TRBJ2-3, with D perhaps TRBD1 (6 bases). This CDR3 spans 15 amino acids. CDR1 is LNHNV and CDR2 is YYDKDF in the germline V gene (reference sequence). V lost 0 bases and J lost 1, with 8 bases in between. CDR3 sequence (DNA): TGTGCCACCAGCAGAGATAGGACAGGCACAGATACGCAGTATTTT. This translates into CATSRDRTGTDTQYF.

The chain is built from TRBV20-1 and TRBJ2-3, with TRBD2 matching 15 bases. J was trimmed by 6 bases and V by 5 bases; bases with no gene match: 6. Germline-derived CDR1 and CDR2 are DFQATT and SNEGSKA (reference sequence). CDR3 length: 15 residues. The DNA for the CDR3 is TGCAGTGCTTCCGGGACTAGCGGGGGGTTGGATACGCAGTATTTT. It codes for CSASGTSGGLDTQYF.

The chain links TRBV5-1 to TRBJ1-4; tentatively, D is TRBD1 (5 bases). The CDR3 extends over 14 amino acids. Trimming removed 4 bases at V and 3 bases at J, with 10 bases between. Looked up from germline, CDR1 is SGHRS and CDR2 is YFSETQ. Written as DNA, the CDR3 is TGCGCCAGCAGCAGGGACTTTGCTAATGAAAAACTGTTTTTT. Protein sequence: CASSRDFANEKLFF.

This clonotype was recorded a few times. The chain employs TRBV10-2 and TRBJ1-6, with 10 nucleotides matching TRBD1. The CDR3 length is 16 residues. The J segment lost 4 bases and the V segment lost 9 bases, leaving 9 bases of the junction unmatched. In germline, CDR1 is WSHSY, CDR2 SAAADI. DNA of the CDR3: TGCGCCAGGCCGGCGGGACAGGGGTATTATAATTCACCCCTCCACTTT. Its protein product is CARPAGQGYYNSPLHF.

The chain uses TRBV12-3 or TRBV12-4 and TRBJ1-1; 7 bases line up with TRBD1. The CDR3 runs 14 residues. J gave up 4 bases and V 6 bases, and 8 bases lay outside the gene matches. The CDR3 loop reads CASRRMGQSTEAFF. The CDR3 DNA is TGTGCCAGCAGACGGATGGGACAGTCCACTGAAGCTTTCTTT.

V gene TRBV4-1 combines with J gene TRBJ2-5, with TRBD1 identical over 9 bases. The CDR3 runs 13 residues. From germline, CDR1 is MGHRA and CDR2 YSYEKL. V shed 2 bases, J shed 6 bases, and the junction held 1 base outside the gene matches. CDR3 residues: CASSQTGGKTQYF. CDR3 coding DNA: TGCGCCAGCAGCCAAACAGGGGGCAAGACCCAGTACTTC.

The chain recombines TRBV4-3 with TRBJ2-2; tentative D call: TRBD2 (6 bases). Deletions cut 2 bases from V and 8 bases from J, with 15 bases between. Germline V lookup: CDR1 LGHNA, CDR2 YSLEER. The CDR3 totals 15 residues. The CDR3 spells CASSQNQGGTGELFF. CDR3 nucleotide sequence: TGCGCCAGCAGCCAAAACCAGGGAGGTACGGGGGAGCTGTTTTTT.

This clonotype has only a few counts. V usage is TRBV5-1 and J usage is TRBJ1-5; 7 bases are shared with TRBD1. The CDR3 sequence is 15 residues long. The germline CDR1 and CDR2 sequences are SGHRS and YFSETQ. The trim removed 0 bases at V and 10 bases at J, leaving 10 bases unmatched. CDR3 in DNA: TGCGCCAGCAGCTTGGGAGGCAGGGGGTTTGGACCCCAGCATTTT. Translating gives CASSLGGRGFGPQHF.

This clonotype was detected ten times or more. The chain links TRBV9 to TRBJ2-7; 7 nucleotides align to TRBD2. After removal of 0 bases from V and 2 bases from J, the junction contained 5 bases not matched to a gene. Germline CDR1 and CDR2: SGDLS and YYNGEE. This CDR3 spans 15 amino acids. The CDR3, as DNA: TGTGCCAGCAGCGTAGATCCCGGGGGGACCTACGAGCAGTACTTC. Its translation is CASSVDPGGTYEQYF.

The rearrangement joins TRBV7-6 to TRBJ2-2, with D perhaps matching TRBD2 (5 bases). Trimming shortened V by 5 bases and J by 4 bases, and 17 bases separated the two germline ends. Per the germline V gene, CDR1 is SGHVS and CDR2 is FNYEAQ. The CDR3 covers 16 residues. CDR3 amino acids: CASSPPSSRGTGELFF. The DNA of the CDR3 is TGTGCCAGCAGCCCTCCTTCGAGTCGGGGCACCGGGGAGCTGTTTTTT.

This clonotype has only a few counts. The chain joins TRBV12-3 or TRBV12-4 to TRBJ2-5; D assignment may be TRBD1 or TRBD2 (6 bases each). This CDR3 is 14 amino acids long. V was shortened by 6 bases and J by 5 bases, with 16 bases between the two germline ends. As DNA, the CDR3 is TGTGCCAGCAGGCCGACCGGGGGCGTCGAGACCCAGTACTTC. Translating gives CASRPTGGVETQYF.

The rearrangement joins TRBV3-1 to TRBJ2-1; 7 bases fit TRBD2. Germline CDR1 LGHDT, CDR2 YNNKEL (reference sequence). Trimming at V came to 1 base and at J to 2 bases, leaving 5 bases not matched to a gene. The CDR3 runs to 16 residues. The CDR3 DNA follows: TGTGCCAGCAGCCAAGGCTGGCTAGCGGCCTACAATGAGCAGTTCTTC. It specifies CASSQGWLAAYNEQFF.

The chain is built from TRBV29-1 and TRBJ2-2, with TRBD1 matching over 7 bases. V lost 6 bases and J lost 1; bases outside the gene matches: 5. The germline V gene encodes CDR1 SQVTM and CDR2 ANQGSEA. This CDR3 region has 14 residues. The DNA of the CDR3 is TGCAGCGTGGGAGACAGGGAGAACACCGGGGAGCTGTTTTTT. Amino acid sequence: CSVGDRENTGELFF.